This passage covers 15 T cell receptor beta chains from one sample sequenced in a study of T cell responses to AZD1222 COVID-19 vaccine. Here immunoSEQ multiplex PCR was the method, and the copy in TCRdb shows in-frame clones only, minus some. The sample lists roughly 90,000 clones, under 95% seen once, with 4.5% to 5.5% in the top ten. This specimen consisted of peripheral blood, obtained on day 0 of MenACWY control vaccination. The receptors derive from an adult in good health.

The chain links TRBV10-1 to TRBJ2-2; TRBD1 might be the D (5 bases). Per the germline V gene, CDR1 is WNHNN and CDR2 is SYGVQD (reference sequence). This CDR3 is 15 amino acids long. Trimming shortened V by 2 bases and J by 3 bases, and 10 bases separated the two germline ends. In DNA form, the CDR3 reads TGCGCCAGCAGTGAGACCAGGGCGCACACCGGGGAGCTGTTTTTT. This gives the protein CASSETRAHTGELFF.

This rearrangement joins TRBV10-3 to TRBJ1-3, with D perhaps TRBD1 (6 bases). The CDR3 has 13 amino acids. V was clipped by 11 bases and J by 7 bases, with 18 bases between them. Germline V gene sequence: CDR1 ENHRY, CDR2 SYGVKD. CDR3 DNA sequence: TGTGCCTCCTGGGAACAGGGAGGGAACACCATATATTTT. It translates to CASWEQGGNTIYF.

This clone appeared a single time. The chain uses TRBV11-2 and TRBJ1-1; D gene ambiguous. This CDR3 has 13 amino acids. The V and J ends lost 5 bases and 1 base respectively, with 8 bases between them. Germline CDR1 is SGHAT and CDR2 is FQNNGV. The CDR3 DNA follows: TGTGCCAGCAGCAAGGCCGAGAACACTGAAGCTTTCTTT. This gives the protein CASSKAENTEAFF.

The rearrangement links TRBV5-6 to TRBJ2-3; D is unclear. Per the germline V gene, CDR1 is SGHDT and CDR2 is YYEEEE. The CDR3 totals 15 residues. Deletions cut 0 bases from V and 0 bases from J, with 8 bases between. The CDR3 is CASSLGLRSTDTQYF. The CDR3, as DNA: TGTGCCAGCAGCTTGGGCCTGAGAAGCACAGATACGCAGTATTTT.

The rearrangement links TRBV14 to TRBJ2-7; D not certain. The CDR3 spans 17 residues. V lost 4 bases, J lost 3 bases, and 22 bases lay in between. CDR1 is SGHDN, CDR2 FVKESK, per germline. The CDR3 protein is CASSPGYRAPPYYEQYF. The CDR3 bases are TGTGCCAGCAGCCCCGGGTACCGGGCCCCTCCCTACTACGAGCAGTACTTC.

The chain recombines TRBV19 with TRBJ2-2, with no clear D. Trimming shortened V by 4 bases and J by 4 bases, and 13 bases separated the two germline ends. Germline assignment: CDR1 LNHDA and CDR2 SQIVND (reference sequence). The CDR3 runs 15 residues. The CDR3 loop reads CASSNFLLGTGELFF. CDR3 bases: TGTGCCAGTAGTAATTTCCTATTAGGCACCGGGGAGCTGTTTTTT.

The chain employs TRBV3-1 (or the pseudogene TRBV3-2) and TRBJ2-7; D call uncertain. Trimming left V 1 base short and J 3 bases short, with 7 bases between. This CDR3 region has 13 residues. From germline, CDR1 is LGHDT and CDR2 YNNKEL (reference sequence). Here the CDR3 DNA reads TGTGCCAGCAGCCAAGTAGACGGCTACGAGCAGTACTTC. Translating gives CASSQVDGYEQYF.

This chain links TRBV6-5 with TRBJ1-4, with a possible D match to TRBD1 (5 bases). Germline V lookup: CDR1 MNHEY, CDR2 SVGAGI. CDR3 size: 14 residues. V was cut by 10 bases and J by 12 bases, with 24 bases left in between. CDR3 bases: TGTGCCACCTCTGAGGTACAATCCACGGGGGAACTGTTTTTT. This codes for CATSEVQSTGELFF.

The CDR3 coding sequence is TGTGCCAGCAGCGTAGGCGGGGCGAACACTGAAGCTTTCTTT. Protein sequence: CASSVGGANTEAFF. The chain uses TRBV9 and TRBJ1-1, with D possibly being TRBD1 (5 bases). Germline loops: CDR1 SGDLS, CDR2 YYNGEE. Trimming removed 0 bases from V and 1 base from J, with 7 bases in between. The length of the CDR3 is 14 residues. Supplemented by reference TRBV9 and TRBJ1-1, the full variable domain reads DSGVTQTPKHLITATGQRVTLRCSPRSGDLSVYWYQQSLDQGLQFLIQYYNGEERAKGNILERFSAQQFPDLHSELNLSSLELGDSALYFCASSVGGANTEAFFGQGTRLTVV.

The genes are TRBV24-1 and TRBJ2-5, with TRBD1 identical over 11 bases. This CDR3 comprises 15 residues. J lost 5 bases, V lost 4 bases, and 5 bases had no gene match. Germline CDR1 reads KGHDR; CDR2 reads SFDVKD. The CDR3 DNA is TGTGCCACCAGTGACCCGGGACAGGGGGGGGAGACCCAGTACTTC. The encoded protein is CATSDPGQGGETQYF.

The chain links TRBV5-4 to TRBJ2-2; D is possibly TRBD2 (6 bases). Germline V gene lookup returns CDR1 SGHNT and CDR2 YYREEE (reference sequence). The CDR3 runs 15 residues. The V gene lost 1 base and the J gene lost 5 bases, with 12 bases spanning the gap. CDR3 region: CASSLPRLGTGELFF. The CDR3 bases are TGTGCCAGCAGCTTGCCGCGACTAGGAACCGGGGAGCTGTTTTTT.

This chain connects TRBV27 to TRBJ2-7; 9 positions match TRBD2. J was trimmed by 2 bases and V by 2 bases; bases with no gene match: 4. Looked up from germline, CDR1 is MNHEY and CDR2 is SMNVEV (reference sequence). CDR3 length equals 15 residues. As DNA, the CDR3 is TGTGCCAGCAGTTTAGGAAGCGGGGGGACCTACGAGCAGTACTTC. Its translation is CASSLGSGGTYEQYF.

The DNA for the CDR3 is TGTGCCAGCAGCGTAGCTTCCGGAGGAACTGAAGCTTTCTTT. Its translation is CASSVASGGTEAFF. This sequence joins TRBV9 and TRBJ1-1, with D uncertain. V was cut by 0 bases and J by 5 bases, with 11 bases left in between. Germline V lookup: CDR1 SGDLS, CDR2 YYNGEE. The CDR3 has 14 residues.

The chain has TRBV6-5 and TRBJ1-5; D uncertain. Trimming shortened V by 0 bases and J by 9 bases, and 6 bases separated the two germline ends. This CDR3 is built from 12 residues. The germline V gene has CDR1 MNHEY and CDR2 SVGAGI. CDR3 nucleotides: TGTGCCAGCAGTTACTCGGAGGGGCCCCAGCATTTT. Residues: CASSYSEGPQHF.

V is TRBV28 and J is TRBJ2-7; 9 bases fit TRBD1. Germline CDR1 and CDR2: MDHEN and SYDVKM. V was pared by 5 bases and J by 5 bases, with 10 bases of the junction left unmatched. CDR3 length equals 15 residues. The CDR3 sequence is CASSTPGTGSHEQYF. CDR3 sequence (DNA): TGTGCCAGCAGTACCCCCGGGACAGGGAGCCACGAGCAGTACTTC.